The 22 T cell receptor beta chains given below trace back to one sample, sequenced in a study of T cells in Graves' hyperthyroidism and ophthalmopathy. RNA transcripts yielded amplified TCR beta CDR3 regions. The HTBI primer set drove a first-round RT-PCR of the TCR CDR3. TCRdb reprocessed the multiplex PCR reads with MiXCR, giving one entry per CDR3 protein. The table shows around 340,000 distinct CDR3 sequences, with around 16% occurring only once. Sequenced material: blood. These receptors all come from a man between 25 and 39 years old with Graves' hyperthyroidism.

This clonotype has ten or more counts. The chain couples TRBV5-4 to TRBJ2-3, with 8 bases aligning to TRBD2. V was clipped by 5 bases and J by 5 bases; unmatched bases: 10. This CDR3 has 15 amino acids. Germline V gives CDR1 SGHNT, CDR2 YYREEE (reference sequence). Here the CDR3 reads CASSHYSGSGDTQYF. CDR3 sequence (DNA): TGTGCCAGCAGTCATTACAGCGGGAGTGGAGATACGCAGTATTTT.

This chain joins TRBV20-1 and TRBJ2-7; 8 bases line up with TRBD2. Germline V gives CDR1 DFQATT, CDR2 SNEGSKA (reference sequence). The CDR3 is 14 amino acids. With V trimmed by 0 bases and J by 3 bases, 4 bases remained unmatched. The CDR3 here is CSARDFGTSYEQYF. The CDR3 DNA is TGCAGTGCTAGAGATTTCGGGACTAGCTACGAGCAGTACTTC.

This clonotype was seen many times. The chain links TRBV11-3 to TRBJ1-6; D gene ambiguous. V was trimmed by 6 bases and J by 5 bases, leaving 14 bases between them. CDR1 SGHNT and CDR2 YENEEA come from the germline V gene. CDR3 length equals 15 residues. In DNA, the CDR3 is TGTGCCAGCAGTCTCGGGATTTCGGATAATTCACCCCTCCACTTT. It specifies CASSLGISDNSPLHF.

Relative to its sample, this clonotype is large. J is TRBJ2-5 and V is TRBV2; D may be TRBD1 or TRBD2 (5 bases each). Trimming took off 3 bases at V and 3 bases at J, with 11 bases between the two ends. The CDR3 totals 14 residues. Germline V lookup: CDR1 SNHLY, CDR2 FYNNEI. This CDR3 is CASSEGPWEETQYF. CDR3 bases: TGTGCCAGCAGTGAGGGACCCTGGGAAGAGACCCAGTACTTC.

The table lists this clonotype with many counts. CDR3 sequence: CASSLAEGRDGYTF. The CDR3 nucleotides are TGTGCCAGCAGTTTAGCGGAAGGGAGGGATGGCTACACCTTC. The rearrangement joins TRBV12-3 or TRBV12-4 to TRBJ1-2; no firm D call. This CDR3 is 14 amino acids long. Trimming removed 0 bases from V and 6 bases from J, with 11 bases in between.

This clonotype was found a few times. The gene calls are TRBV5-8 and TRBJ2-3; 8 bases match TRBD2. The CDR3 consists of 16 residues. The germline V gene has CDR1 SGHTS and CDR2 YDEGEE. The ends lost 2 bases at V and 0 bases at J; junction bases unmatched: 5. CDR3 amino acids: CASSLGVAGSTDTQYF. DNA of the CDR3: TGTGCCAGCAGCTTAGGAGTAGCGGGGAGCACAGATACGCAGTATTTT.

To note about this clonotype: This could be a read error, since a much larger clone is one nucleotide away. The chain is built from TRBV20-1 and TRBJ2-1, with D uncertain. Trimming took 6 bases from V and 5 from J, leaving 11 bases between them. The length of the CDR3 is 12 residues. The germline CDR1 and CDR2 sequences are DFQATT and SNEGSKA (reference sequence). The CDR3 bases are TGCAGTGCGGGCAGCAACGACAATGAGCAGTTCTTC. This codes for CSAGSNDNEQFF.

This clonotype was observed at least ten times. J is TRBJ2-3 and V is TRBV7-9; D might be TRBD1 or TRBD2, each matching 5 bases. Per germline, CDR1 SEHNR and CDR2 FQNEAQ (reference sequence). V lost 7 bases to trimming and J lost 9 bases, with 11 bases between them. The CDR3 contains 11 residues. The CDR3 DNA reads TGTGCCAGCACGGCTTGGGGGACGCAGTATTTT. This encodes CASTAWGTQYF. The variable domain in full, completed from reference TRBV7-9 and TRBJ2-3, reads DTGVSQNPRHKITKRGQNVTFRCDPISEHNRLYWYRQTLGQGPEFLTYFQNEAQLEKSRLLSDRFSAERPKGSFSTLEIQRTEQGDSAMYLCASTAWGTQYFGPGTRLTVL.

The chain recombines TRBV6-1 with TRBJ1-2; 11 bases match TRBD1. The V segment lost 6 bases and the J segment 7 bases; nucleotides outside the gene matches: 4. CDR3 length: 13 residues. Germline CDR1 is MNHNS and CDR2 is SASEGT. This chain's CDR3 is CASSRGTGGGYTF. CDR3 coding DNA: TGTGCCAGCAGCCGAGGGACAGGGGGTGGCTACACCTTC.

This chain uses TRBV6-2 or TRBV6-3 with TRBJ1-1; the D gene is possibly TRBD1 (5 bases). V was pared by 9 bases and J by 0 bases, with 23 bases between. Germline V gene sequence: CDR1 MNHEY, CDR2 SVGEGT. This CDR3 is built from 17 residues. CDR3 bases: TGTGCCAGTAGGAGGTTACAGGACTTGGTTTTGAACACTGAAGCTTTCTTT. It encodes CASRRLQDLVLNTEAFF.

Many counts were recorded for this clonotype. The chain is built from TRBV12-3 or TRBV12-4 and TRBJ2-1; 9 bases align to TRBD1. The junction had 7 bases not matched to a gene; V was cut back by 6 bases and J by 4 bases. This CDR3 has 15 amino acids. The CDR3 nucleotides are TGTGCCAGCAGCAATTGGGACAGGGCGTACAATGAGCAGTTCTTC. This codes for CASSNWDRAYNEQFF.

This clonotype was seen many times. This sequence joins TRBV11-3 and TRBJ2-1; 9 nucleotides line up with TRBD2. V gave up 5 bases and J gave up 0 bases; unmatched junction bases: 14. In germline, CDR1 is SGHNT, CDR2 YENEEA. The CDR3 totals 19 residues. The DNA of the CDR3 is TGTGCCAGCAGCCCCGGATGGACTAGCGAAACGAGCTCCTACAATGAGCAGTTCTTC. This translates into CASSPGWTSETSSYNEQFF. Variable domain in full (rest from reference TRBV11-3 and TRBJ2-1): EAGVVQSPRYKIIEKKQPVAFWCNPISGHNTLYWYLQNLGQGPELLIRYENEEAVDDSQLPKDRFSAERLKGVDSTLKIQPAELGDSAVYLCASSPGWTSETSSYNEQFFGPGTRLTVL.

The chain combines TRBV6-1 with TRBJ2-2, with unresolved D. Germline-derived CDR1 and CDR2 are MNHNS and SASEGT. This CDR3 is 15 amino acids long. Between the trimmed V and J ends, which lost 6 bases and 5 bases, there was a span of 16 bases. The CDR3 coding sequence is TGTGCCAGCAGCCCCGGGTCCGGGCGGACCGGGGAGCTGTTTTTT. This sequence encodes CASSPGSGRTGELFF.

This clonotype was detected many times. The rearrangement uses TRBV11-2 and TRBJ2-1; unclear D gene. Trimming pared 5 bases from V and 5 bases from J, leaving 13 bases between. Per the germline V gene, CDR1 is SGHAT and CDR2 is FQNNGV. The CDR3 consists of 14 residues. The DNA for the CDR3 is TGTGCCAGCAGCCTCGCTGTAGAAAACAATGAGCAGTTCTTC. Amino acid sequence: CASSLAVENNEQFF.

A few counts support this clonotype. The chain has TRBV28 and TRBJ1-2, with D tentatively TRBD1 (6 bases). CDR3 length: 13 residues. Germline V lookup: CDR1 MDHEN, CDR2 SYDVKM. V was trimmed by 5 bases and J by 8 bases, leaving 15 bases between them. CDR3 amino acids: CASSDGQPLGYTF. Here the CDR3 DNA reads TGTGCCAGCAGTGACGGACAGCCCCTAGGCTACACCTTC.

This clonotype appeared many times. V and J are TRBV7-9 and TRBJ2-7; tentative D call: TRBD1 (5 bases). Trimming removed 0 bases from V and 5 bases from J, with 11 bases in between. Germline V CDR1 and CDR2: SEHNR, FQNEAQ (reference sequence). There are 14 residues in the CDR3. The CDR3 here is CASSLAGIRDEQYF. For the CDR3, the DNA is TGTGCCAGCAGCTTAGCTGGGATCAGGGACGAGCAGTACTTC.

The CDR3 region has the DNA TGCGCCAGCAGCCACCCGGGGCGGCGGACAGTGACTTCACCCCTCCACTTT. It encodes CASSHPGRRTVTSPLHF. This chain links TRBV4-1 with TRBJ1-6; D is perhaps TRBD1 (6 bases). The CDR3 has 17 amino acids. Germline assignment: CDR1 MGHRA and CDR2 YSYEKL. Trimming removed 3 bases at V and 9 bases at J, with 21 bases between.

This clonotype was seen many times. This chain uses TRBV5-1 with TRBJ2-1; D possibly corresponds to TRBD1 (6 bases). This CDR3 has 17 residues. Trimming took off 5 bases at V and 6 bases at J, with 24 bases between the two ends. Germline CDR1 SGHRS, CDR2 YFSETQ. The CDR3 sequence is CASSRQTRTDWGNEQFF. Here the CDR3 DNA reads TGCGCCAGCAGTCGCCAGACGCGGACAGACTGGGGCAATGAGCAGTTCTTC.

This clonotype appeared a few times. The J gene is TRBJ1-4, the V gene TRBV5-1; 7 positions agree with TRBD1. The CDR3 length is 15 residues. With 4 bases clipped from V and 5 bases from J, the junction kept 8 bases outside the gene matches. Looked up from germline, CDR1 is SGHRS and CDR2 is YFSETQ. DNA for the CDR3: TGCGCCAGCAGCCCGATGACAGGGTTGAATGAAAAACTGTTTTTT. Protein sequence: CASSPMTGLNEKLFF.

The J gene is TRBJ1-1, the V gene TRBV12-3 or TRBV12-4; D may be TRBD1 (6 bases). There are 16 residues in the CDR3. V was trimmed by 1 base and J by 11 bases, leaving 23 bases between them. DNA for the CDR3: TGTGCCAGCAGTTTAGGGGAGCGTTCATGGCCTAGGGGGGCTTTCTTT. As protein: CASSLGERSWPRGAFF.

In its sample, this clonotype was seen many times. The J gene is TRBJ1-1, the V gene TRBV5-1; D is possibly TRBD1 (6 bases). Germline loops: CDR1 SGHRS, CDR2 YFSETQ. CDR3 length equals 13 residues. V gave up 1 base and J gave up 11 bases, with 15 bases separating them. CDR3 bases: TGCGCCAGCAGCTTGACTCTTCGGCAGGGGGCTTTCTTT. Its protein is CASSLTLRQGAFF.

Ten or more counts support this clonotype. The chain links TRBV11-2 to TRBJ1-4; perhaps TRBD1 as D (6 bases). V was pared by 5 bases and J by 3 bases, with 13 bases between. Germline V lookup: CDR1 SGHAT, CDR2 FQNNGV. The CDR3 has 15 amino acids. The CDR3 sequence is CASSPRTAPNEKLFF. CDR3 coding DNA: TGTGCCAGCAGCCCCCGGACAGCTCCTAATGAAAAACTGTTTTTT.